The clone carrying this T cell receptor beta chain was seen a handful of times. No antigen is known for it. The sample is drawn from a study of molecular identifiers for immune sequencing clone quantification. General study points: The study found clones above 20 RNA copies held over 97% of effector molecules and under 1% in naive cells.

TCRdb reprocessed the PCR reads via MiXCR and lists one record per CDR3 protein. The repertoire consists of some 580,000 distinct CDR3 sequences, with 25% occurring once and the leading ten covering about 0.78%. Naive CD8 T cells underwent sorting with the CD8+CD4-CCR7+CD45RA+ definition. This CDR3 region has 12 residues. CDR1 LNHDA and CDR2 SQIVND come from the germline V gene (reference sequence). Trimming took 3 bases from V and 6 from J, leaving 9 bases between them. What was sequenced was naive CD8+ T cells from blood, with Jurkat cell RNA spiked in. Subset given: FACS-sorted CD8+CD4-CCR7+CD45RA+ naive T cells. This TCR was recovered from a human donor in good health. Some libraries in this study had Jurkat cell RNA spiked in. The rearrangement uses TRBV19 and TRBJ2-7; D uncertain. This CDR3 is CASSIGPSEQYF. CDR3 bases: TGTGCCAGTAGTATCGGTCCTAGCGAGCAGTACTTC.